This passage covers 2 T cell receptor beta chains from one sample sequenced in a study of T cells in Graves' hyperthyroidism and ophthalmopathy. RNA transcripts yielded amplified TCR beta CDR3 regions. With the HTBI primer set, the TCR CDR3 went through a first round of RT-PCR. TCRdb analysed the multiplex PCR reads with MiXCR anew, one entry per CDR3 protein. The table lists 550,000 to 700,000 distinct CDR3 sequences, more than 45% of them singletons. Specimen: peripheral blood or thyroid tissue (not recorded which). The receptors were gathered from an adult woman with Graves' disease, either hyperthyroidism or ophthalmopathy (not recorded which).

This clonotype was found many times. The rearrangement joins TRBV13 to TRBJ2-5, with D unclear. The CDR3 extends over 14 amino acids. Trimming pared 1 base from V and 5 bases from J, leaving 11 bases between. In germline, CDR1 is PRHDT, CDR2 FYEKMQ (reference sequence). CDR3 nucleotides: TGTGCCAGCAGCTTAGAGCCCGGGTCGGAGACCCAGTACTTC. As protein: CASSLEPGSETQYF.

In its sample, this clonotype was seen once. The chain recombines TRBV7-9 with TRBJ2-7; 14 bases agree with TRBD2. This CDR3 contains 15 residues. Germline V lookup: CDR1 SEHNR, CDR2 FQNEAQ (reference sequence). The junction had 7 bases not matched to a gene; V was cut back by 5 bases and J by 7 bases. CDR3 in amino acids: CASSPAGLAGEEQYF. The CDR3 nucleotides are TGTGCCAGCAGCCCAGCGGGACTAGCGGGAGAGGAGCAGTACTTC.